This T cell receptor beta chain was sequenced for a study of graft-versus-host responses after intestinal transplantation. The CDR3 runs to 13 residues. From germline, CDR1 is GTSNPN and CDR2 SVGIG (reference sequence). Remarks on this clone: At one end the junction does not follow the germline gene, possibly because of a read error.

Using immunoSEQ multiplex PCR, the repertoire was profiled, and TCRdb retains in-frame clones only, with some absent. Among tens of thousands of clones listed, 30% to 40% were seen once. Responders (approximately 200,000, CFSE-labeled) were co-plated with approximately 200,000 irradiated, violet-dye-labeled stimulators. The TCR sequence derives from a human patient who received an intestinal transplant. The chain has TRBV30 and TRBJ2-7, with 8 bases that match TRBD2. The sample consisted of alloreactive CD8+ T cells from a mixed lymphocyte reaction culture, taken before intestinal transplant. Regarding subset: CFSE-low proliferating T cells sorted from roughly six-day pre-transplant mixed lymphocyte reaction (GvH or HvG direction). The CDR3 reads CAWNSGASCEQYF. As DNA, the CDR3 is TGTGCCTGGAATAGCGGGGCCTCCTGCGAGCAGTACTTC.